This T cell receptor (beta chain) is drawn from a study of T cell responses to AZD1222 COVID-19 vaccine. The study's findings and limits: There were repertoire samples only from the period after the peak T cell response. A rise in Spike-specific TCR breadth and depth followed two AZD1222 doses.

As to this clone: The antigen is undetermined.

Trimming removed 2 bases at V and 3 bases at J, with 11 bases between. The CDR3 loop spans 15 amino acids. The germline CDR1 and CDR2 sequences are SGHVS and FQNEAQ. The repertoire was sequenced with immunoSEQ multiplex PCR; TCRdb's copy has only in-frame clones and lacks some. The table has more than 120,000 clones, roughly 92% seen once. This sequence was found in an adult who received the AZD1222 COVID-19 vaccine. The sample was peripheral blood, taken 28 days after the second AZD1222 dose. The J gene is TRBJ1-5, the V gene TRBV7-8; no reliable D call. The DNA of the CDR3 is TGTGCCAGCAGCTTAAAGGAGAGACCCAATCAGCCCCAGCATTTT. It specifies CASSLKERPNQPQHF.